This T cell receptor (beta chain) was retrieved from a study of regulatory T cells in long-lasting Graves disease. With 5 bases removed from V and 7 bases from J, the gap between germline ends came to 17 bases. Germline CDR1 reads SGHTA; CDR2 reads FQGTGA. This CDR3 contains 14 residues. Time point in this sample: persistent/refractory GD, antithyroid drugs over 5 years with positive TRAb. Construction of the TCR library relied on RNA isolated from PBMCs. The TCR beta library used iRepertoire HTBI primers with Arm-PCR amplification of CDR3. MiXCR, applied by TCRdb to the multiplex PCR reads, yields one record per CDR3 protein. The table shows roughly 500,000 distinct CDR3 sequences, with about 22% occurring only once. A remark on this clonotype: Its matching antigen is unknown.

Study-wide results and limits: Owing to a sample size that was small, accuracy may have been reduced. Thyroid tissue went unstudied; only peripheral blood was examined. New patients shared more than 750 public clonotypes, fewer than the 2,500 to 3,500 shared by persistent patients.

The specimen comprised peripheral blood mononuclear cells (PBMCs), sampled when the disease was refractory, from a patient treated with antithyroid drugs. The chain joins TRBV7-3 to TRBJ1-2, with a tentative D call TRBD1 (6 bases). This receptor was identified in a female donor with Graves disease. CDR3 sequence: CASSPLGHVGGYTF. The CDR3 DNA is TGTGCCAGCAGCCCACTGGGACACGTGGGTGGCTACACCTTC.